This record covers a single T cell receptor (beta chain). Germline V gives CDR1 SQVTM, CDR2 ANQGSEA. V was cut by 6 bases and J by 2 bases, with 18 bases left in between. The length of the CDR3 is 15 residues. This entry comes from a study of CD8+ T cells in alopecia areata. RNA, once extracted, was reverse transcribed into cDNA for use as the sequencing template. The table came from immunoSEQ multiplex PCR; TCRdb's copy has only in-frame clones and leaves some out. The sample comprises around 250,000 clones, under 80% of which are singletons, and about 1.3% rests with the top ten. The V and J genes are TRBV29-1 and TRBJ2-3; D tentatively reads TRBD1 or TRBD2 (6 bases each). The receptor was isolated from a human donor with alopecia areata. Specimen: CD4+ T cells sorted from blood, collected at week 0. The CDR3 spells CSVAGQSSHTDTQYF. The CDR3 DNA reads TGCAGCGTGGCGGGACAAAGCTCCCACACAGATACGCAGTATTTT.